This TCR beta chain emerged from a study of OX40 agonist ivuxolimab in advanced cancers. The CDR3 loop spans 14 amino acids. V shed 7 bases and J shed 4 bases, with 16 bases lying between them. The germline V gene has CDR1 MDHEN and CDR2 SYDVKM. The protocol was immunoSEQ multiplex PCR, while the TCRdb copy is restricted to in-frame clones and leaves out a portion. Of tens of thousands of clones detected, more than 70% appear once; the ten largest clones hold roughly 4.9%. This TCR derives from an adult with an advanced solid tumor such as melanoma, head and neck, liver or kidney cancer. The chain carries TRBV28 and TRBJ1-1; D not certain. Sample: CD4+ or CD8+ T cells sorted from blood, taken in a trial of the OX40 agonist ivuxolimab. The CDR3 region has the DNA TGTGCCAGCACTCCCCGAGCCCGACGCACTGAAGCTTTCTTT. Amino acids: CASTPRARRTEAFF.